This T cell receptor beta chain is drawn from a study of blood T cell repertoires in COVID-19. About the research overall: Donors in the United States, Italy and Spain gave samples during acute or convalescent COVID-19. Nucleic acid was either cDNA or gDNA, and it came from T cells, B-cell-depleted T cells, or PBMCs.

The V end was cut by 4 bases, the J end by 8 bases, with 12 bases between. Germline assignment: CDR1 SQVTM and CDR2 ANQGSEA. CDR3 length equals 12 residues. Study processing details: Reference gene primer amplification gave nucleated cell count estimates. Measured with immunoSEQ multiplex PCR; TCRdb has only the in-frame clones, and not every one. V and J calls and clone size are those listed in that table; D and trimming were worked out from the DNA. The data show roughly 79,000 clones, around nine tenths seen once. This receptor was identified in a woman aged 80 or over with active or convalescent COVID-19. Material for sequencing was peripheral blood. V and J are TRBV29-1 and TRBJ2-1; possibly TRBD1 for D (5 bases). The CDR3 DNA sequence: TGCAGCGTTGGTAATCAGGGCGATGAGCAGTTCTTC. Protein: CSVGNQGDEQFF.